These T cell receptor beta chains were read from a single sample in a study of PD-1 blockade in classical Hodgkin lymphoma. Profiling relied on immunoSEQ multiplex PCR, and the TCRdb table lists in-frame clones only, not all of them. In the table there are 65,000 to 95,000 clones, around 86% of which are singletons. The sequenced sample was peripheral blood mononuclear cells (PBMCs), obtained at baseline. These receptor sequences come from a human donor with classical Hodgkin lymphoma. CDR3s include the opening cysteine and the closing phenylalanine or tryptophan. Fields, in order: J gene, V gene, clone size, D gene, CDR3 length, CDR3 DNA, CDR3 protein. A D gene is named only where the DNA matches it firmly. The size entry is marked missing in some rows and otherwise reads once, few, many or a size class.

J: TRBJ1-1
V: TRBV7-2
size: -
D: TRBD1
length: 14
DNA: TGTGCCAGCAGCTTACGCCAGGGGGTCACTGAAGCTTTCTTT
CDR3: CASSLRQGVTEAFF

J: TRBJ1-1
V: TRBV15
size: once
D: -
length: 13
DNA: TGTGCCACCAGCAGACGAAGAGGCACTGAAGCTTTCTTT
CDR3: CATSRRRGTEAFF

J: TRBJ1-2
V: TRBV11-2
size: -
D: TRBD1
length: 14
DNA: TGTGCCAGCAGCAAGGGACAGTTCTCAGATGGCTACACCTTC
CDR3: CASSKGQFSDGYTF

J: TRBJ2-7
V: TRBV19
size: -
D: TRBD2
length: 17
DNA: TGTGCCAGTAGTATAAAGGTACTAGCGCCCACGAACTACGAGCAGTACTTC
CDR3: CASSIKVLAPTNYEQYF

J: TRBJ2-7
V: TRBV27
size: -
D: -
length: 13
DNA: TGTGCCAGCAGTTTATTGGGGGACTACGAGCAGTACTTC
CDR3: CASSLLGDYEQYF

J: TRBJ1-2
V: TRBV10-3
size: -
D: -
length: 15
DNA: TGTGCCATCAGTGGGGGAGGCAACGCCTGGGGTGGCTACACCTTC
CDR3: CAISGGGNAWGGYTF

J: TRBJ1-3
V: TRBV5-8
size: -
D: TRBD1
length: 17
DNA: TGTGCCAGCAGCTTGGCCTTACAGGGGCACTCTGGAAACACCATATATTTT
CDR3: CASSLALQGHSGNTIYF

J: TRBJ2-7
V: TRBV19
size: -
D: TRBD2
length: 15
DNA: TGTGCCAGTAGCCAGGGGACTAGCGGGAGGGACGAGCAGTACTTC
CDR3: CASSQGTSGRDEQYF

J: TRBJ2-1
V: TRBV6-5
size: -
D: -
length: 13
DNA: TGTGCCAGCAGGCCGGGGGTAAACAATGAGCAGTTCTTC
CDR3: CASRPGVNNEQFF

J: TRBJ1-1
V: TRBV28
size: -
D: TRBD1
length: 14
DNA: TGTGCCAGCAGTTTCGGAGGGGGCCTTACTGAAGCTTTCTTT
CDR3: CASSFGGGLTEAFF

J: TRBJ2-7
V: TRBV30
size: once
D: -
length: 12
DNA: TGTGCCTGGAGTGACCAAGACTACGAGCAGTACTTC
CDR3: CAWSDQDYEQYF

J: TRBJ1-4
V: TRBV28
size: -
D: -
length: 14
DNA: TGTGCCAGCAGTCTGGGTAGGAGTAATGAAAAACTGTTTTTT
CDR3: CASSLGRSNEKLFF

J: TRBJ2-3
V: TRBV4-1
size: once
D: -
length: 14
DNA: TGCGCCAGCAGCCAAGCTACCGGCCCAGATACGCAGTATTTT
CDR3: CASSQATGPDTQYF

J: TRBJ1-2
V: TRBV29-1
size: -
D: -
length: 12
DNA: TGCAGCGCAGGGGTTGTAGACTATGGCTACACCTTC
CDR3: CSAGVVDYGYTF

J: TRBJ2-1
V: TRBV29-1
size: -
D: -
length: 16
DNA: TGCAGCGTTGAACGTGGGGAGGGGGAGTCGTACAATGAGCAGTTCTTC
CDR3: CSVERGEGESYNEQFF

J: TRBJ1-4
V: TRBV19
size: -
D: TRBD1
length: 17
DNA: TGTGCCAGTAGTATAGATCTTGGCGGGACAGGGCACGAAAAACTGTTTTTT
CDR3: CASSIDLGGTGHEKLFF

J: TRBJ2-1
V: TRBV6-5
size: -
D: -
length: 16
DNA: TGTGCCAGCAGTTACCCCTCTGGGGCAGGCGGAAATGAGCAGTTCTTC
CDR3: CASSYPSGAGGNEQFF

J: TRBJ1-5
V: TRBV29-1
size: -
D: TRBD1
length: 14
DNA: TGCAGCGTTGGAGACACAGGGGCTGGTCAGCCCCAGCATTTT
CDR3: CSVGDTGAGQPQHF

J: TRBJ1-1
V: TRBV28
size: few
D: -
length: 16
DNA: TGTGCCAGCAGTTTGAACACACTGGGGCAGAACACTGAAGCTTTCTTT
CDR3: CASSLNTLGQNTEAFF

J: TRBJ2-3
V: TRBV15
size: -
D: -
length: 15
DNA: TGTGCCACCAGATTAAGCAGCGGATACACAGATACGCAGTATTTT
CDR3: CATRLSSGYTDTQYF

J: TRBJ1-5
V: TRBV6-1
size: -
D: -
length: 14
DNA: TGTGCCAGCAGTGTGGGGAATCGCAATCAGCCCCAGCATTTT
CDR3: CASSVGNRNQPQHF

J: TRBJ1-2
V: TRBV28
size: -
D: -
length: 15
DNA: TGTGCCAGCAGTTTATACATGCCACAGGGTGGTGGCTACACCTTC
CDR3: CASSLYMPQGGGYTF

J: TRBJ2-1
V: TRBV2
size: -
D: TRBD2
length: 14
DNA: TGTGCCAGCAAGCCGGGACTAGCGGGAGAAGAGCAGTTCTTC
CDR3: CASKPGLAGEEQFF

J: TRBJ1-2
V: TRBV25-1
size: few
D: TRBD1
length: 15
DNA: TGTGCCAGCAGTGAATGGGGGACAGACTACTATGGCTACACCTTC
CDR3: CASSEWGTDYYGYTF

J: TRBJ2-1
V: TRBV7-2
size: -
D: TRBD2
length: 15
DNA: TGTGCCAGCAGCCCGACTAGCGGGAGATTGAATGAGCAGTTCTTC
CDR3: CASSPTSGRLNEQFF

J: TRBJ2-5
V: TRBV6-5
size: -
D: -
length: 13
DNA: TGTGCCAGCAGTTACGGGGCGCAAGAGACCCAGTACTTC
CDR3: CASSYGAQETQYF

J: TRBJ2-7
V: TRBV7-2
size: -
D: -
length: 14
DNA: TGTGCCAGCAGCCCCCGAACTAGGGCCTACGAGCAGTACTTC
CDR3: CASSPRTRAYEQYF

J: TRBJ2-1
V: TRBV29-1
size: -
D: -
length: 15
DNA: TGCAGCGTTGAAGAGACGGGTTGGGAATACAATGAGCAGTTCTTC
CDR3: CSVEETGWEYNEQFF

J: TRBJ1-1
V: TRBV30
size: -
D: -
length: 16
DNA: TGTGCCTGGAGTGGTCTCGACAGGCCACTGCCCACTGAAGCTTTCTTT
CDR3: CAWSGLDRPLPTEAFF

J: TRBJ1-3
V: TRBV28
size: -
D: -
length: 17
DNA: TGTGCCAGCAGCAGTGGTTTTTGGCGTTCCTCTGGAAACACCATATATTTT
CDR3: CASSSGFWRSSGNTIYF

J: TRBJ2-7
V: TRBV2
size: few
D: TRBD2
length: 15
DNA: TGTGCCAGCAGTGGACTAGCGGGCGTTATCTACGAGCAGTACTTC
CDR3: CASSGLAGVIYEQYF

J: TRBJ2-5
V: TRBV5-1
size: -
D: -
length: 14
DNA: TGCGCCAGCAGCCCAAGGGGAGAGGGGGAGACCCAGTACTTC
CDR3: CASSPRGEGETQYF

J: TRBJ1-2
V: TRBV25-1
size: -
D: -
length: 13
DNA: TGTGCCAGCAGTGCCATACAGGGTTACGGCTACACCTTC
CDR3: CASSAIQGYGYTF

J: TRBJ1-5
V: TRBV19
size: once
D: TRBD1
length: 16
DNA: TGTGCCAGTAGTTCTTGGGACAGGGGGGGCAATCAGCCCCAGCATTTT
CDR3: CASSSWDRGGNQPQHF

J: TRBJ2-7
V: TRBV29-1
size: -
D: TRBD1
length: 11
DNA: TGCAGCGTCGGGACAGGCTACGAGCAGTACTTC
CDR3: CSVGTGYEQYF

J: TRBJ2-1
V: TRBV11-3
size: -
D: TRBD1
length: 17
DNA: TGTGCCAGCAGCCCCGGGACAGGGAGGGGGGTATACAATGAGCAGTTCTTC
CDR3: CASSPGTGRGVYNEQFF

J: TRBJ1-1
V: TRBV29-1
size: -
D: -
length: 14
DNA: TGCAGCGTAACCGATGGGGGGAGGGGGACTGAAGCTTTCTTT
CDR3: CSVTDGGRGTEAFF

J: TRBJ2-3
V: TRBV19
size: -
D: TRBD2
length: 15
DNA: TGTGCCACGGGGTTGGGGCTAGCGGGAGAAAATACGCAGTATTTT
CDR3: CATGLGLAGENTQYF

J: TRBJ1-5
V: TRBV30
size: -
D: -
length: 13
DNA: TGTGCCTGGAGCCGGGCAAGCAATCAGCCCCAGCATTTT
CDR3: CAWSRASNQPQHF

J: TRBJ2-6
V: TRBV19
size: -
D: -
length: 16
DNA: TGTGCCAGCCGTACCGGCCGGGGGAACGGGGCCAACGTCCTGACTTTC
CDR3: CASRTGRGNGANVLTF

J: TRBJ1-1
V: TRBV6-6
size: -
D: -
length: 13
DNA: TGTGCCAGCAGTTACTCGGGTCGGACTGAAGCTTTCTTT
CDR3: CASSYSGRTEAFF

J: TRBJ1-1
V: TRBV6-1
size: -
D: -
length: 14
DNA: TGTGCCAGCAGTGAAGGGCCAGGCGCCCTAGGAGCTTTCTTT
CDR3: CASSEGPGALGAFF

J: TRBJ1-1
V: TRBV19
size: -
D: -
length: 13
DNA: TGTGCCAGTAGGGTAACAGGGAACACTGAAGCTTTCTTT
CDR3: CASRVTGNTEAFF

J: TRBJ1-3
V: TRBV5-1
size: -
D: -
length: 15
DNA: TGCGCCAGCAGTATACAGGATCCCTCTGGAAACACCATATATTTT
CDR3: CASSIQDPSGNTIYF

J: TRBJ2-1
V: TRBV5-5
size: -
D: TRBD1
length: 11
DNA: TGTGCCAGCAGCGTTGACAGGGCCCCGTTCTTC
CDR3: CASSVDRAPFF

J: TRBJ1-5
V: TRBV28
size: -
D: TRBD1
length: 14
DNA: TGTGCCAGCAGTTTGACAGGGGGAAATCAGCCCCAGCATTTT
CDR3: CASSLTGGNQPQHF

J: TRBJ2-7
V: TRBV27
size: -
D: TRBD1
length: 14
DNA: TGTGCCAGCAGTTGGGACAGGGCCGCCTACGAGCAGTACTTC
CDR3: CASSWDRAAYEQYF

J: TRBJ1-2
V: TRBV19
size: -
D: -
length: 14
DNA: TGTGCCAGTAACCCCCCGGGTTTGGACTATGGCTACACCTTC
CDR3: CASNPPGLDYGYTF

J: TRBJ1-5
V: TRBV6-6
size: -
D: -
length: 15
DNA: TGTGCCAGCAGTTACTGGGGGGATAGCAATCAGCCCCAGCATTTT
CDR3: CASSYWGDSNQPQHF

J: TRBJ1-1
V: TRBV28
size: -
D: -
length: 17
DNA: TGTGCCAGCAGTTCACAATACCTACTGACAAGAAACACTGAAGCTTTCTTT
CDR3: CASSSQYLLTRNTEAFF

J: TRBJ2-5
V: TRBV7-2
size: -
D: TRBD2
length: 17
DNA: TGTGCCAGCAGCTTAGGACTAGCGGGAGTTGGTAGGGAGACCCAGTACTTC
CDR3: CASSLGLAGVGRETQYF

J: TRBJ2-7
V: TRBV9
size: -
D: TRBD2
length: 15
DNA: TGTGCCAGCAGCGTAGGAGGACTAGCTTTCCACGAGCAGTACTTC
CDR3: CASSVGGLAFHEQYF

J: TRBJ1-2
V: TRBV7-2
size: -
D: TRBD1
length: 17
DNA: TGTGCCAGCAGCACTAGGCCGAGGGACAGGGCTAACTATGGCTACACCTTC
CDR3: CASSTRPRDRANYGYTF

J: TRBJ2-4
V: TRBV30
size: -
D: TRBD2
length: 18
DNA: TGTGCCTGGAGTGACCGGGGGGTAGCGGGAGGGCCAAAAAACATTCAGTACTTC
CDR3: CAWSDRGVAGGPKNIQYF

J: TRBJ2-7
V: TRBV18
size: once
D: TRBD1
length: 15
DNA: TGTGCCAGCGGGAGACCGGGACAGGGCTTCTACGAGCAGTACTTC
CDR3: CASGRPGQGFYEQYF

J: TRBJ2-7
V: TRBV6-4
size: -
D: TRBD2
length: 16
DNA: TGTGCCAGCAGTGCAGGGACTAGCGGGAGCATATACGAGCAGTACTTC
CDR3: CASSAGTSGSIYEQYF

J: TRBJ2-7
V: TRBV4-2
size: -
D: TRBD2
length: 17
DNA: TGTGCCAGCAGCCAAGTTTTGATAGCGGGATTCTCCTACGAGCAGTACTTC
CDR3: CASSQVLIAGFSYEQYF

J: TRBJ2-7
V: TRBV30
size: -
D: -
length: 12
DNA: TGTGCCTGGAGCCCAACCGGGCGCGAGCAGTACTTC
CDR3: CAWSPTGREQYF

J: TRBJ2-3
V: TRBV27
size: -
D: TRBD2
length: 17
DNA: TGTGCCAGCAGTCCCCTCAGGGTAGCGGGAGTTCTATATACGCAGTATTTT
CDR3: CASSPLRVAGVLYTQYF